Presented here are 5 T cell receptor beta chains from one specimen sequenced in a study of T cell responses to AZD1222 COVID-19 vaccine. Some clones are missing from TCRdb's copy, which holds only in-frame ones; the method was immunoSEQ multiplex PCR. Among approximately 77,000 clones listed, roughly 90% were seen once. The material was peripheral blood, obtained 28 days after the second AZD1222 dose. All receptors come from an adult who received the AZD1222 COVID-19 vaccine.

This clone was recorded a few times. V is TRBV6-5 and J is TRBJ1-6, with 9 bases lining up with TRBD1. The germline V gene has CDR1 MNHEY and CDR2 SVGAGI. CDR3 length: 13 residues. V trimming: 8 bases; J trimming: 7 bases; junction bases outside the gene matches: 3. The CDR3 coding sequence is TGTGCCAGCTGGGACAGGGTCAATTCACCCCTCCACTTT. Encoded protein: CASWDRVNSPLHF.

The chain is built from TRBV7-2 and TRBJ2-7; 8 nucleotides match TRBD2. Germline-derived CDR1 and CDR2 are SGHTA and FQGNSA. The CDR3 contains 16 residues. V was pared by 2 bases and J by 1 base, with 7 bases of the junction left unmatched. This CDR3 is CASSLKGASGSYEQYF. CDR3 coding DNA: TGTGCCAGCAGCTTAAAAGGGGCTAGCGGGTCCTACGAGCAGTACTTC.

Only one count was recorded for this clone. V and J are TRBV5-1 and TRBJ2-3, with D possibly matching TRBD2 (6 bases). Germline CDR1 and CDR2: SGHRS and YFSETQ. V lost 2 bases, J lost 2 bases, and 18 bases lay in between. This CDR3 contains 17 residues. Written as DNA, the CDR3 is TGCGCCAGCAGCTTAGCTGGAGGGGACGGGCACACAGATACGCAGTATTTT. The encoded protein is CASSLAGGDGHTDTQYF.

The rearrangement uses TRBV9 and TRBJ2-1, with 7 bases lining up with TRBD2. The CDR3 runs 15 residues. Germline V gene data show CDR1 as SGDLS and CDR2 as YYNGEE. J lost 5 bases, V lost 2 bases, and 7 bases had no gene match. In DNA form, the CDR3 reads TGTGCCAGCAGCGTGGAAGGCGGGAGACACAATGAGCAGTTCTTC. Protein product: CASSVEGGRHNEQFF.

This chain uses TRBV28 with TRBJ1-1, with unresolved D. V shed 10 bases and J shed 4 bases, with 22 bases lying between them. CDR3 length equals 15 residues. The V gene's germline CDR1 is MDHEN and CDR2 SYDVKM. The CDR3: CATSLGLGNRTEAFF. In DNA, the CDR3 is TGTGCCACCTCCCTGGGCCTCGGTAATCGCACTGAAGCTTTCTTT.